The following is a T cell receptor (beta chain) sequence with its context. Antigen specificity is unknown. The data were taken from a study of CD8+ T cells in alopecia areata. Findings of the study overall: Normal scalp had lower clonality than lesional scalp, with alopecia totalis/universalis lesions showing this most strongly. The study found TCR sharing across patients less clear than in mice, possibly for HLA reasons.

The treatment here: oral pan-JAK inhibitor, 5-10 mg twice daily. cDNA serving as the sequencing template came from extracted, reverse transcribed RNA. The method was immunoSEQ multiplex PCR; TCRdb's version includes in-frame clones alone and lacks a portion of them. The table records roughly 110,000 clones, around 83% of them present only once. The CDR3 spans 15 residues. Germline lookup yields CDR1 LNHNV and CDR2 YYDKDF (reference sequence). Deletions cut 6 bases from V and 6 bases from J, with 17 bases between. The source of this sequence is a human donor with alopecia areata. The specimen comprised CD8+ T cells sorted from blood, sampled at week 24, from a patient treated with tofacitinib. The rearrangement uses TRBV15 and TRBJ2-2; tentative D call: TRBD1 (5 bases). The CDR3 here is CATSPIDQGPGELFF. CDR3 nucleotide sequence: TGTGCCACCAGTCCAATAGACCAGGGCCCCGGGGAGCTGTTTTTT.